The 19 T cell receptor beta chains reported below all come from one sample, sequenced in a study of blood T cell repertoires in COVID-19. Assay: immunoSEQ multiplex PCR; the TCRdb copy retains only in-frame clones and omits some. Of under 200,000 clones listed, approximately 80% are singletons. The sample comprised peripheral blood. Receptor source: a woman older than 75 with active or convalescent COVID-19.

A word on this clone: A read error may account for a junction end that differs from germline. The V call is TRBV7-3, the J call TRBJ2-6, with D perhaps TRBD2 (6 bases). The CDR3 consists of 15 residues. Germline V gene lookup returns CDR1 SGHTA and CDR2 FQGTGA. Here the CDR3 reads CASSLKIGGANVLIF. The CDR3 bases are TGTGCCAGCAGCTTAAAAATAGGAGGGGCCAACGTCCTGATTTTC.

This chain links TRBV6-5 with TRBJ1-2, with D perhaps TRBD1 (6 bases). The CDR3 has 13 amino acids. V was shortened by 6 bases and J by 6 bases, with 14 bases between the two germline ends. Germline values: CDR1 MNHEY, CDR2 SVGAGI. This chain's CDR3 is CASSLTTGHGYTF. The CDR3 nucleotides read TGTGCCAGCAGCCTCACTACAGGGCATGGCTACACCTTC.

The V call is TRBV15, the J call TRBJ2-1; TRBD1 aligns across 7 bases. Germline V gives CDR1 LNHNV, CDR2 YYDKDF (reference sequence). The CDR3 extends over 20 amino acids. V dropped 6 bases and J dropped 0; count of bases not matched to a gene: 20. CDR3 loop: CATRGDGRGRYYSSYNEQFF. CDR3 DNA sequence: TGTGCCACCAGGGGGGACGGAAGGGGGCGTTATTATAGCTCCTACAATGAGCAGTTCTTC.

The chain employs TRBV7-2 and TRBJ2-7; D uncertain. CDR1 and CDR2 from the germline V gene are SGHTA and FQGNSA. Trimming cost V 1 base and J 3 bases, with 10 bases left between them. The CDR3 length is 14 residues. As DNA, the CDR3 is TGTGCCAGCAGCTTAGAACAAACTAACTACGAGCAGTACTTC. Its protein is CASSLEQTNYEQYF. The full variable domain, its missing parts supplied by reference TRBV7-2 and TRBJ2-7, is GAGVSQSPSNKVTEKGKDVELRCDPISGHTALYWYRQSLGQGLEFLIYFQGNSAPDKSGLPSDRFSAERTGGSVSTLTIQRTQQEDSAVYLCASSLEQTNYEQYFGPGTRLTVT.

This sequence joins TRBV6-5 and TRBJ1-6; 7 nucleotides line up with TRBD1. The V gene's germline CDR1 is MNHEY and CDR2 SVGAGI. Losses at the gene ends were 11 bases for V and 8 bases for J; bases not matched to a gene: 9. The CDR3 spans 13 residues. CDR3 residues: CAGRGQSHSPLHF. In DNA, the CDR3 is TGTGCCGGCCGGGGACAGTCCCATTCACCCCTCCACTTT.

V and J are TRBV12-5 and TRBJ2-5, with unresolved D. From germline, CDR1 is LGHNT and CDR2 FRNRAP. V dropped 2 bases and J dropped 5 bases, with 3 bases sitting between them. The CDR3 has 11 residues. The CDR3 DNA reads as TGTGCTAGTGGTTTGCTGGAGACCCAGTACTTC. This encodes CASGLLETQYF.

This clone has just one count. The chain links TRBV12-3 or TRBV12-4 to TRBJ2-5; D remains unclear. Trimming left V 7 bases short and J 0 bases short, with 6 bases between. The CDR3 length is 12 residues. The CDR3, as DNA: TGTGCCAGCACGGTGTACCAAGAGACCCAGTACTTC. Its translation is CASTVYQETQYF.

V is TRBV30 and J is TRBJ2-3; the match to TRBD2 covers 11 bases. From germline, CDR1 is GTSNPN and CDR2 SVGIG (reference sequence). The CDR3 extends over 16 amino acids. Unmatched junction bases numbered 5, after V lost 2 bases and J lost 1 base. CDR3 loop: CAWSKTSGVGTDTQYF. CDR3 nucleotide sequence: TGTGCCTGGAGTAAGACTAGCGGGGTTGGCACAGATACGCAGTATTTT.

The CDR3 bases are TGTGCCAGCAGCCCCGACAGGGCCAATCAGCCCCAGCATTTT. Protein: CASSPDRANQPQHF. The chain joins TRBV3-1 (or the pseudogene TRBV3-2) to TRBJ1-5; 7 nucleotides align to TRBD1. J was trimmed by 3 bases and V by 4 bases; bases with no gene match: 3. The CDR3 extends over 14 amino acids. Germline lookup yields CDR1 LGHDT and CDR2 YNNKEL (reference sequence).

CDR3: CASSLLIGPGLFYEQYF. The CDR3 nucleotides read TGTGCCAGCAGCCTCTTAATAGGGCCGGGACTATTCTACGAGCAGTACTTC. This chain links TRBV14 with TRBJ2-7; TRBD2 aligns across 7 bases. CDR3 length: 17 residues. Germline V gene sequence: CDR1 SGHDN, CDR2 FVKESK. V gave up 4 bases and J gave up 3 bases; unmatched junction bases: 15.

The CDR3 protein is CASSLVSKGGPRQETQYF. The CDR3 nucleotides read TGTGCCAGCAGCTTAGTTTCCAAGGGGGGGCCGAGGCAAGAGACCCAGTACTTC. The chain combines TRBV7-2 with TRBJ2-5, with TRBD2 as a possible D gene (7 bases). V lost 1 base to trimming and J lost 2 bases, with 20 bases between them. This CDR3 contains 18 residues. Germline V CDR1 and CDR2: SGHTA, FQGNSA.

V and J are TRBV19 and TRBJ2-3, with 10 nucleotides matching TRBD2. Germline V lookup: CDR1 LNHDA, CDR2 SQIVND (reference sequence). This CDR3 is built from 16 residues. Germline trimming cut 7 bases from V and 1 base from J; bases unmatched to any gene: 8. The CDR3 protein is CASKDPGTSGTDTQYF. In DNA, the CDR3 is TGTGCCAGTAAAGATCCCGGGACTAGCGGCACAGATACGCAGTATTTT.

CDR3 coding DNA: TGTGCCAGCAGTAGGGGGAATGAAAAACTGTTTTTT. Its protein is CASSRGNEKLFF. V is TRBV25-1 and J is TRBJ1-4; the D gene is possibly TRBD1 (6 bases). The CDR3 is 12 amino acids. Deletions cut 5 bases from V and 5 bases from J, with 6 bases between. The germline V gene has CDR1 MGHDK and CDR2 SYGVNS.

The CDR3 region has the DNA TGCGCCAGCAGCCAAGAGCTGGCCTCCTTCTATGGCTACACCTTC. This codes for CASSQELASFYGYTF. V and J are TRBV4-1 and TRBJ1-2; D is unresolved. V was pared by 0 bases and J by 4 bases, with 12 bases between. This CDR3 region has 15 residues. Germline loops: CDR1 MGHRA, CDR2 YSYEKL.

The gene calls are TRBV7-6 and TRBJ2-2; 16 bases agree with TRBD2. V lost 3 bases, J lost 4 bases, and 8 bases stayed unmatched. CDR3 length: 19 residues. The germline V gene has CDR1 SGHVS and CDR2 FNYEAQ. The CDR3 DNA reads as TGTGCCAGCAGCTTCACTGGGACTAGCGGGGGGGCCACCACCGGGGAGCTGTTTTTT. It codes for CASSFTGTSGGATTGELFF. The whole variable domain, filled in from reference TRBV7-6 and TRBJ2-2, reads GAGVSQSPRYKVTKRGQDVALRCDPISGHVSLYWYRQALGQGPEFLTYFNYEAQQDKSGLPNDRFSAERPEGSISTLTIQRTEQRDSAMYRCASSFTGTSGGATTGELFFGEGSRLTVL.

This chain connects TRBV6-6 to TRBJ1-5; 10 bases align to TRBD1. This CDR3 has 16 residues. J gave up 4 bases and V 6 bases, and 9 bases lay outside the gene matches. Per germline, CDR1 MNHNY and CDR2 SVGAGI (reference sequence). The CDR3 is CASSYRDRGGNQPQHF. The CDR3 region has the DNA TGTGCCAGCAGCTACCGGGACAGGGGTGGTAATCAGCCCCAGCATTTT.

This clone was observed a single time. J is TRBJ1-5 and V is TRBV27; 8 nucleotides line up with TRBD1. The CDR3 spans 15 residues. Germline V CDR1 and CDR2: MNHEY, SMNVEV (reference sequence). With 5 bases clipped from V and 7 bases from J, the junction kept 10 bases outside the gene matches. The DNA for the CDR3 is TGTGCCAGCAGTCCCTCTCGGACAGGGCCCCAGCCCCAGCATTTT. Amino acids: CASSPSRTGPQPQHF.

The rearrangement joins TRBV4-1 to TRBJ2-5; 10 bases are a match to TRBD1. The V and J ends lost 5 bases and 5 bases, in that order; junction bases with no gene match: 11. Germline-derived CDR1 and CDR2 are MGHRA and YSYEKL. This CDR3 contains 16 residues. The CDR3, as DNA: TGCGCCAGCAGCGACCGGGACAGGGGTGTTGGTGAGACCCAGTACTTC. This sequence encodes CASSDRDRGVGETQYF.

The gene calls are TRBV3-1 (or the pseudogene TRBV3-2) and TRBJ1-6; maybe TRBD1 (6 bases). Trimming removed 8 bases at V and 5 bases at J, with 10 bases between. The CDR3 runs 13 residues. Germline loops: CDR1 LGHDT, CDR2 YNNKEL (reference sequence). CDR3 in DNA: TGTGCCAGCTTGGGGGCTGATAATTCACCCCTCCACTTT. This translates into CASLGADNSPLHF.